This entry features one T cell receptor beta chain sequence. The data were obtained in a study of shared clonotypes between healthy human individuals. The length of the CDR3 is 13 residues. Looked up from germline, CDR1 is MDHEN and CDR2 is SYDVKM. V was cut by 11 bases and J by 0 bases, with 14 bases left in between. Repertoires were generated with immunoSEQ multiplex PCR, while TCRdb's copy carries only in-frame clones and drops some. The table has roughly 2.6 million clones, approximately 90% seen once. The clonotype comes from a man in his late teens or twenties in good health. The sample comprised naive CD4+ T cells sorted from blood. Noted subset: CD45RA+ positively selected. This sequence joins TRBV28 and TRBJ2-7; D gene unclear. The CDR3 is CAAWSGPSYEQYF. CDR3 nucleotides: TGTGCCGCCTGGTCCGGGCCCTCCTACGAGCAGTACTTC.